This T cell receptor beta chain is drawn from a study of cytotoxic CD8 clonotypes in ibrutinib-treated CLL. Some clones are missing from TCRdb's copy, which holds only in-frame ones; the method was immunoSEQ multiplex PCR. The sample shows fewer than 20,000 clones, approximately 61% of them seen only once. Germline values: CDR1 SGHVS, CDR2 FQNEAQ. The CDR3 sequence is 17 residues long. V was shortened by 1 base and J by 3 bases, with 17 bases between the two germline ends. The sample here was PBMCs, taken after 12 months of ibrutinib treatment. The receptor's source is a human donor with chronic lymphocytic leukemia. This chain uses TRBV7-8 with TRBJ2-3; D tentatively reads TRBD1 or TRBD2 (5 bases each). Here the CDR3 DNA reads TGTGCCAGCAGCTTAGATGGGGGAGTCAAAAAGACAGATACGCAGTATTTT. It yields the protein CASSLDGGVKKTDTQYF.